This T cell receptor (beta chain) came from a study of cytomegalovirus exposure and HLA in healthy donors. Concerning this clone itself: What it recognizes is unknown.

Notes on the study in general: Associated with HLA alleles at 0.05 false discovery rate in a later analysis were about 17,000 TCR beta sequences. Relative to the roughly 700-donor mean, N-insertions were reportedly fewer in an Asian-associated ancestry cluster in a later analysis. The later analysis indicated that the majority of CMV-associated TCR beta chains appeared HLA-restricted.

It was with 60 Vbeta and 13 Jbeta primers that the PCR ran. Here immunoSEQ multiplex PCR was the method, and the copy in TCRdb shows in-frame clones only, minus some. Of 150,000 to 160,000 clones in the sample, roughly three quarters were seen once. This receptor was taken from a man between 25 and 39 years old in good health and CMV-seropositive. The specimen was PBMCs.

The CDR3 region has the DNA TGTGCCAGCACCTACGCGGGAGGGGAACAAGAGACCCAGTACTTC. Translation: CASTYAGGEQETQYF. The chain links TRBV6-1 to TRBJ2-5; 9 bases line up with TRBD2. Trimming at V came to 7 bases and at J to 2 bases, leaving 8 bases not matched to a gene. The CDR3 length is 15 residues. Germline V lookup: CDR1 MNHNS, CDR2 SASEGT.